The clone carrying this T cell receptor (beta chain) has ten or more counts. Its specificity is not known. The record originates from a study of human T cells and chemical hapten exposure. Study background: The sensitizer, 2% DPC, was used on around 2 cm by around 2 cm of upper inner arm skin. General study findings and limits: TCRs at a frequency above 1 in 1000 stayed unchanged with DPC sensitization.

The CDR3 spans 12 residues. Germline values: CDR1 MDHEN, CDR2 SYDVKM. Between the trimmed V and J ends, which lost 5 bases and 3 bases, there was a span of 8 bases. Stated time point: patch test 3, about 24 weeks after DPC sensitization. Regarding treatment: therapeutic diphenylcyclopropenone sensitization with weekly scalp DPC. Before extraction, the whole blood was not fractionated, and total RNA was taken from it. TCRdb re-called the RACE reads through MiXCR, storing one row per CDR3 protein. The table includes tens of thousands of distinct CDR3 sequences, over 7.5% detected once. The V call is TRBV28, the J call TRBJ2-7; no reliable D call. The source is a man aged 50 or older with alopecia areata. Some clones in this sample may be carry-over from other donors' samples. The specimen was whole blood, collected in connection with sensitization to the hapten diphenylcyclopropenone (DPC). The CDR3 spells CASSTSDYEQYF. CDR3 in DNA: TGTGCCAGCAGTACGTCCGACTACGAGCAGTACTTC.